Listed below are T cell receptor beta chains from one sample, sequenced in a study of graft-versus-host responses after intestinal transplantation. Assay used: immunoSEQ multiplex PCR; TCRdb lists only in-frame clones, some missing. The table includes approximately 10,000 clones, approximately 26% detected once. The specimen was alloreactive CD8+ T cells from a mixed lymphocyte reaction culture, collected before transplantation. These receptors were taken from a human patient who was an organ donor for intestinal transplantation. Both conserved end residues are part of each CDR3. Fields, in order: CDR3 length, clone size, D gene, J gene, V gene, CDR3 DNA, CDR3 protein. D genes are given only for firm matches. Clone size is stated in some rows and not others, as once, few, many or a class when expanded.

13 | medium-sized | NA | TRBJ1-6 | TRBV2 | TGTGCCAGCTCGGGTCATTACGGCTCACCCCTCCACTTT | CASSGHYGSPLHF
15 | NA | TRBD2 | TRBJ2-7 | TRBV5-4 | TGTGCCAGCAGCTTGCCGACTAGCGGGAGGCGCGAGCAGTACTTC | CASSLPTSGRREQYF
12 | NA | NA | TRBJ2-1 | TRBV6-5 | TGTGCCAGCAGCTCCACAGGGATCCGGCAGTTCTTC | CASSSTGIRQFF
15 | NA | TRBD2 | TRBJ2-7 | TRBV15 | TGTGCCACCAGCAGAGAGAGTAGCGGGAGTTACGAGCAGTACTTC | CATSRESSGSYEQYF
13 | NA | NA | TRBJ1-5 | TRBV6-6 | TGTGCCAGCAGTTATTTCACCGGGCAGCCCCAGCATTTT | CASSYFTGQPQHF
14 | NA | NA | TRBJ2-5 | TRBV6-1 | TGTGCCAGCAGCCTCACCGGGTCCGAGGAGACCCAGTACTTC | CASSLTGSEETQYF
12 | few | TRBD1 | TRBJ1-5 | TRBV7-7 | TGTGCCAGCAGCGAAGGGGACAGGGTAGTGAATTTT | CASSEGDRVVNF
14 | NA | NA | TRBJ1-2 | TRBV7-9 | TGTGCCAGCAGCTTAGTAAACCCCTACTATGGCTACACCTTC | CASSLVNPYYGYTF
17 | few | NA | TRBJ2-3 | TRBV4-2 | TGTGCCAGCAGCCAAGATCCGGGCGCGACCCTCCAGCGTACGCAGTATTTT | CASSQDPGATLQRTQYF
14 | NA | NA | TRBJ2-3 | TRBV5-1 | TGCGCCAGCAGCTTGGAGGCCCCCGGAGATACGCAGTATTTT | CASSLEAPGDTQYF
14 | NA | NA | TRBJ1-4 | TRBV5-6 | TGTGCCAGCATCATAGTATCAACTAATGAAAAACTGTTTTTT | CASIIVSTNEKLFF
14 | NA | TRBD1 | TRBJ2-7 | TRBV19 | TGTGCCAGTAGTATCGCACAGGGGGATTACGAGCAGTACTTC | CASSIAQGDYEQYF
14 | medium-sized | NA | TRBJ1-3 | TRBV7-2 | TGTGCCAGCAGTTTCGACATCTCTGGAAACACCATATATTTT | CASSFDISGNTIYF
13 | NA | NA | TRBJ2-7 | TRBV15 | TGTGCCACCAGCCTCGGATGGGTCTACGAGCAGTACTTC | CATSLGWVYEQYF
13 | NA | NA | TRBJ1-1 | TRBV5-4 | TGTGCCAGCAGCCGATTCCCACACACTGAAGCTTTCTTT | CASSRFPHTEAFF
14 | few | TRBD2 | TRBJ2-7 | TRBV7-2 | TGTGCCAGCAGCTTCGAGGGAGGGACCTACGAGCAGTACTTC | CASSFEGGTYEQYF
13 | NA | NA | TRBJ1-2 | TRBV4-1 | TGCGCCAGCAGCCAAGTTACCCGGGATGGCTACACCTTC | CASSQVTRDGYTF
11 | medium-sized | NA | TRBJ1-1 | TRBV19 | TGTGCCAGTAGGGGGAACGCTGAAGCTTTCTTT | CASRGNAEAFF
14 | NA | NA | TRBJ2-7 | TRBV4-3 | TGCGCCAGCAGCCAAGGATGGGGCGGCTACGAGCAGTACTTC | CASSQGWGGYEQYF
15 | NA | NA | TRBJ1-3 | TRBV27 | TGTGCCAGCAGTTTAACAGCAGGCTCTGGAAACACCATATATTTT | CASSLTAGSGNTIYF
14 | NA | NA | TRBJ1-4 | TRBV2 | TGTGCCAGCAGGCGGGTCCTAGGGCAGGAAAAACTGTTTTTT | CASRRVLGQEKLFF
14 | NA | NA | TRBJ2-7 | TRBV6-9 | TGTGCCAGCAGTTACTCGATTTCAGGGTACGAGCAGTACTTC | CASSYSISGYEQYF
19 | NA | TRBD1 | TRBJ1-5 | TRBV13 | TGTGCCAGCAGCTTAACCGGGACAGGGGGTCGCTATAGCAATCAGCCCCAGCATTTT | CASSLTGTGGRYSNQPQHF
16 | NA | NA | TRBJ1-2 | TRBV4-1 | TGCGCCAGCAGTCTCCGCCCTTATTGTAACCACTATGGCTACACCTTC | CASSLRPYCNHYGYTF
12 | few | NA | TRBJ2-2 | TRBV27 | TGTGCCAGCAGTTTATCCCCCGGGGAGCTGTTTTTT | CASSLSPGELFF
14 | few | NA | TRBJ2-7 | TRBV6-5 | TGTGCCAGCAGTGAACCCGAACGGGCCTACGAGCAGTACTTC | CASSEPERAYEQYF
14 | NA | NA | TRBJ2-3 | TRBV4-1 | TGCGCCAGCAGCCAAGTGTACTTTTCGAATACGCAGTATTTT | CASSQVYFSNTQYF
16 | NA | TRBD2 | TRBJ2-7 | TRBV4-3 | TGCGCCAGCAGCCAAGTCTTAGCGGGGGGCAACTACGAGCAGTACTTC | CASSQVLAGGNYEQYF
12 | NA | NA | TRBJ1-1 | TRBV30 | TGTGCCTGGGGACGGGGGAACACTGATGCTTTCTTT | CAWGRGNTDAFF
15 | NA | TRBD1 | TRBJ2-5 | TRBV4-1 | TGCGCCAGCAGCCAATACAGGGGCTCCCAAGAGACCCAGTACTTC | CASSQYRGSQETQYF
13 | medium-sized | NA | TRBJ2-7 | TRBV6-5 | TGTGCCAGCAGTTACGGGGGGCTCTACGAGCAGTACTTC | CASSYGGLYEQYF
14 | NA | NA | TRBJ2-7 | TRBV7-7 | TGTGCCAGCAGCTTAGCGGGAGGTTCCTACGAGCAGTACTTC | CASSLAGGSYEQYF
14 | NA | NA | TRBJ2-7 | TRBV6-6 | TGTGCCAGCAGTTACTCCGAGGGCGTTTACGAGCAGTACTTC | CASSYSEGVYEQYF
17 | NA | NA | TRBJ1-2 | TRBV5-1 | TGCGCCAGCAGCTGGGAGACGAGGGTCGTCCCCATCTATGGCTACACCTTC | CASSWETRVVPIYGYTF
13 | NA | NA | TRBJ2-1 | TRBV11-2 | TGTGCCAGCAGCTTAGAGATTAGCGATGAGCAGTTCTTC | CASSLEISDEQFF
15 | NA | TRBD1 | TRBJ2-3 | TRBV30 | TGTGCCTGGACAGGGGGCGCGGGGACCACAGATACGCAGTATTTT | CAWTGGAGTTDTQYF
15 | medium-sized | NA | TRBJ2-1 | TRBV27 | TGTGCCAGCGGATATCTAGAGAGCTCCTACAATGAGCAGTTCTTC | CASGYLESSYNEQFF
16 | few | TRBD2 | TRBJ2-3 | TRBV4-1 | TGCGCCAGCAGCCAAGGGGCTAGCGGGAGAACAGATACGCAGTATTTT | CASSQGASGRTDTQYF
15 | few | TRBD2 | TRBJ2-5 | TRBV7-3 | TGTGCCAGCAGCTTACGGGCGGGAGGGCTAGAGACCCAGTACTTC | CASSLRAGGLETQYF
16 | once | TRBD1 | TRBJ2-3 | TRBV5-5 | TGTGCCAGCAGCGAAACAGGGGGCGCGTTAACAGATACGCAGTATTTT | CASSETGGALTDTQYF
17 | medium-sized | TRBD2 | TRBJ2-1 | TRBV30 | TGTGCCTGGAGTGAGGCTAGCGGTCCCCGATCCTACAATGAGCAGTTCTTC | CAWSEASGPRSYNEQFF
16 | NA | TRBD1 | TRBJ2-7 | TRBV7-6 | TGTGCCAGCAGCTTAGTAAGCGGACAGGGGGCCCACGAGCAGTACTTC | CASSLVSGQGAHEQYF
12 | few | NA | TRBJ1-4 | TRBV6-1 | TGTGCCAGCAGAGCAGGGGTGGAAAAACTGTTTTTT | CASRAGVEKLFF
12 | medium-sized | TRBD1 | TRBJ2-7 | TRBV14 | TGTGCCAGCAGCCCACAGGGGCTCGAGCAGTACTTC | CASSPQGLEQYF
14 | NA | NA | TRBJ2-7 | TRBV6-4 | TGTGCCAGCAGTGAATCCCAGGGGGGGTACGAGCAGTACTTC | CASSESQGGYEQYF
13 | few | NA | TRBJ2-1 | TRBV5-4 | TGTGCCAGCAGCTTGGAGGCCAGCAATGAGCAGTTCTTC | CASSLEASNEQFF
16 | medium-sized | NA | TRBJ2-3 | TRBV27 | TGTGCCAGCAGACAGTTAGGGAACCCAAGCACAGATACGCAGTATTTT | CASRQLGNPSTDTQYF
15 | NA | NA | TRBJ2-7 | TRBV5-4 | TGCGCCAGCAGCCAAGTTCCCCAGGGGTCCTACGAGCAGTACTTC | CASSQVPQGSYEQYF
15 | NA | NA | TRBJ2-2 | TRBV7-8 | TGTGCCAGCAGCTTAGCGTCAGCGTCCACCGGGGAGCTGTTTTTT | CASSLASASTGELFF
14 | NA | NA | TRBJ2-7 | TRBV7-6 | TGTGCCAGCAGCTTATCTGGGGGCTGGAGCGAGCAGTACTTC | CASSLSGGWSEQYF
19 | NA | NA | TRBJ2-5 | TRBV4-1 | TGCGCCAGCAGCCAAGATCGTTCTTTGGCGGTCCTGTACCAAGAGACCCAGTACTTC | CASSQDRSLAVLYQETQYF
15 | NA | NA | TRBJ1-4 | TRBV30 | TGTGCCTGGAGTGAAGGAGTTGCAACTAATGAAAAACTGTTTTTT | CAWSEGVATNEKLFF
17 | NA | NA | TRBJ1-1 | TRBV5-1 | TGCGCCAGCAGCTTGTACGGGGGCGAGGCAGGGGACACTGAAGCTTTCTTT | CASSLYGGEAGDTEAFF
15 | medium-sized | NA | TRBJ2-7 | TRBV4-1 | TGCGCCAGCAGCCAAGAGTGGGTACAGACCTACGAGCAGTACTTC | CASSQEWVQTYEQYF